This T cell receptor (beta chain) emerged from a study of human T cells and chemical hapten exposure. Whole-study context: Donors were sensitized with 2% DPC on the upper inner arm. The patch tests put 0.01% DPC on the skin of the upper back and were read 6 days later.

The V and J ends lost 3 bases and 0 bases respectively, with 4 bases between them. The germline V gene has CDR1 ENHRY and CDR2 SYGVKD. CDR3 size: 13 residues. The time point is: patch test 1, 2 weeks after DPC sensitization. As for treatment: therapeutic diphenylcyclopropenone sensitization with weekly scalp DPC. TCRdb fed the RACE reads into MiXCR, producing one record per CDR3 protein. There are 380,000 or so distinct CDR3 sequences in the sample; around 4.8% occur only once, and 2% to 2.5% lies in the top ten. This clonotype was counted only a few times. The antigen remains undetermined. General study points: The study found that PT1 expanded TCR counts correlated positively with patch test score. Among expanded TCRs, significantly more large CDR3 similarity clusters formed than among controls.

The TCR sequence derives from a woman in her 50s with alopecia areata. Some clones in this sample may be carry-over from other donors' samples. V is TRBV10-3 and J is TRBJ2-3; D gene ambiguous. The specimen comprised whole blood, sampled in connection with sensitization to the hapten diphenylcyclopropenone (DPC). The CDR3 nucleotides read TGTGCCATCAGTGAAACCAGCACAGATACGCAGTATTTT. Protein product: CAISETSTDTQYF.